One and the same sample provided the 31 T cell receptor beta chains below, sequenced in a study of blood T cells in healthy people across ages. PCR was performed a second time for about 6 to 12 cycles using a sample-barcoded 5' primer and a J-beta primer mix. TCRdb ran MiXCR on the 5' RACE reads and lists one entry per CDR3 protein. The sample holds approximately 780,000 distinct CDR3 sequences, roughly 25% seen once. The sample also formed part of further work on T cells of mothers and their children.

Input material: blood. These receptors all stem from a boy between 10 and 17 years old in good health.

This rearrangement joins TRBV20-1 to TRBJ2-1; perhaps D is TRBD1 or TRBD2 (5 bases each). V shed 3 bases and J shed 0 bases, with 12 bases lying between them. The germline V gene encodes CDR1 DFQATT and CDR2 SNEGSKA (reference sequence). The length of the CDR3 is 15 residues. The CDR3 protein is CSASGARSSYNEQFF. The CDR3 coding sequence is TGCAGTGCTAGCGGGGCCCGAAGCTCCTACAATGAGCAGTTCTTC.

The chain recombines TRBV5-1 with TRBJ2-2; possible D gene TRBD1, 6 bases. Germline CDR1 reads SGHRS; CDR2 reads YFSETQ. The CDR3 runs to 16 residues. The V end lost 4 bases, the J end lost 4 bases, and 17 bases lay between the germline ends. The CDR3, as DNA: TGCGCCAGCAGCGACACCGGGACAACCATCACCGGGGAGCTGTTTTTT. Its translation: CASSDTGTTITGELFF.

The V and J genes are TRBV29-1 and TRBJ1-2; D unresolved. The germline gives CDR1 SQVTM, CDR2 ANQGSEA. Deletions cut 4 bases from V and 2 bases from J, with 14 bases between. The CDR3 extends over 14 amino acids. CDR3 loop: CSVVGPVENYGYTF. The DNA of the CDR3 is TGCAGCGTTGTAGGGCCGGTAGAAAACTATGGCTACACCTTC. Full variable domain (missing parts from reference TRBV29-1 and TRBJ1-2): SAVISQKPSRDICQRGTSLTIQCQVDSQVTMMFWYRQQPGQSLTLIATANQGSEATYESGFVIDKFPISRPNLTFSTLTVSNMSPEDSSIYLCSVVGPVENYGYTFGSGTRLTVV.

This clonotype has more than one count but fewer than ten. The chain links TRBV5-1 to TRBJ2-4; D gene ambiguous. This CDR3 spans 16 amino acids. V shed 0 bases and J shed 1 base, with 11 bases lying between them. Germline CDR1 reads SGHRS; CDR2 reads YFSETQ. The CDR3 nucleotides are TGCGCCAGCAGCTTGGCACGCCTCGGGGCCAAAAACATTCAGTACTTC. It specifies CASSLARLGAKNIQYF.

This clonotype came up a few times. V gene TRBV11-2 combines with J gene TRBJ2-5; 11 bases are shared with TRBD2. This CDR3 region has 15 residues. V lost 5 bases, J lost 5 bases, and 7 bases stayed unmatched. CDR1 is SGHAT and CDR2 is FQNNGV in the germline V gene. In DNA form, the CDR3 reads TGTGCCAGCAGCCGCCGACTAGCGGGGCTGGAGACCCAGTACTTC. Its protein is CASSRRLAGLETQYF.

The V and J genes are TRBV7-2 and TRBJ2-7; 8 bases fit TRBD1. Germline-derived CDR1 and CDR2 are SGHTA and FQGNSA. The CDR3 has 15 amino acids. The V and J ends lost 5 bases and 2 bases, in that order; junction bases with no gene match: 8. The CDR3 sequence: CASSRTGTFAYEQYV. The CDR3 DNA follows: TGTGCCAGCAGCCGGACAGGGACCTTCGCCTACGAGCAGTACGTC.

The chain combines TRBV4-1 with TRBJ2-5, with a tentative D call TRBD2 (6 bases). Germline CDR1 reads MGHRA; CDR2 reads YSYEKL. The CDR3 has 14 residues. V shed 4 bases and J shed 1 base, with 10 bases lying between them. The CDR3 coding sequence is TGCGCCAGCAGCCGGACCGGGAGCCAAGAGACCCAGTACTTC. It yields the protein CASSRTGSQETQYF.

This clonotype was seen a handful of times. The chain joins TRBV3-1 to TRBJ2-5; D unclear. This CDR3 contains 15 residues. Looked up from germline, CDR1 is LGHDT and CDR2 is YNNKEL (reference sequence). The V and J ends lost 4 bases and 1 base respectively, with 13 bases between them. The DNA of the CDR3 is TGTGCCAGCAGCCCCACATGGAGCGCCCAAGAGACCCAGTACTTC. Translating gives CASSPTWSAQETQYF.

The gene calls are TRBV5-1 and TRBJ2-5, with D unresolved. The J call is uncertain, as TRBJ2-7 better fits the DNA end. Germline lookup yields CDR1 SGHRS and CDR2 YFSETQ. The CDR3 has 14 residues. CDR3 bases: TGCGCCAGCAGAAAAGGGCAGGAGTCCTACGAGCAGTACTTC. This translates into CASRKGQESYEQYF.

This clonotype was observed a few times. The chain employs TRBV29-1 and TRBJ2-2; D perhaps matches TRBD2 (6 bases). Trimming took off 4 bases at V and 0 bases at J, with 9 bases between the two ends. The germline V gene has CDR1 SQVTM and CDR2 ANQGSEA. The CDR3 sequence is 14 residues long. The CDR3 DNA reads TGCAGCGTTGGGTCGGGGGCGAACACCGGGGAGCTGTTTTTT. Protein: CSVGSGANTGELFF.

This clonotype turned up a few times. The chain has TRBV29-1 and TRBJ2-1, with unresolved D. This CDR3 has 15 residues. The germline V and J ends were trimmed by 5 bases and 8 bases, with 22 bases remaining between them. Germline V gene data show CDR1 as SQVTM and CDR2 as ANQGSEA. This chain's CDR3 is CSVPMLRTGFDEQFF. As DNA, the CDR3 is TGCAGCGTTCCAATGCTGAGAACGGGTTTCGATGAGCAGTTCTTC.

This clonotype appeared once. Mismatch with germline at one junction end may stem from a read error. The gene calls are TRBV12-3 or TRBV12-4 and TRBJ2-3; no definite D call. The CDR3 loop spans 15 amino acids. The CDR3 sequence: CASSLFRPSTDAQYF. CDR3 nucleotides: TGTGCCAGCAGTTTATTCCGCCCGAGCACAGATGCGCAGTATTTT.

This clonotype has a handful of counts. The chain recombines TRBV20-1 with TRBJ2-7, with D perhaps TRBD1 (6 bases). The V end lost 4 bases, the J end lost 6 bases, and 13 bases lay between the germline ends. Germline V gene sequence: CDR1 DFQATT, CDR2 SNEGSKA (reference sequence). The CDR3 loop spans 12 amino acids. CDR3 sequence: CSAKQGLVEQYF. Written as DNA, the CDR3 is TGCAGTGCTAAACAGGGATTGGTCGAGCAGTACTTC.

The chain joins TRBV12-5 to TRBJ2-1; 10 bases are shared with TRBD2. CDR3 length: 16 amino acids. CDR1 is LGHNT, CDR2 FRNRAP, per germline. The V segment lost 3 bases and the J segment 8 bases; nucleotides outside the gene matches: 10. The CDR3 region has the DNA TGTGCTAGTGGTTTAGTAGCGGGAGGTCTAAAGCATGAGCAGTTCTTC. It encodes CASGLVAGGLKHEQFF.

This rearrangement joins TRBV30 to TRBJ1-1; D is unresolved. Deletions cut 0 bases from V and 8 bases from J, with 7 bases between. Germline values: CDR1 GTSNPN, CDR2 SVGIG (reference sequence). The CDR3 length is 11 residues. The CDR3 protein is CAWSVRQEAFF. The DNA for the CDR3 is TGTGCCTGGAGTGTTCGCCAGGAAGCTTTCTTT.

This clonotype was counted only a few times. The gene calls are TRBV12-3 or TRBV12-4 and TRBJ2-3; 9 positions match TRBD1. Trimming at V came to 7 bases and at J to 6 bases, leaving 8 bases not matched to a gene. CDR3 size: 14 residues. The CDR3 loop is CASTLGDRVDTQYF. In DNA, the CDR3 is TGTGCCAGCACCTTGGGGGACAGGGTTGATACGCAGTATTTT.

The V and J genes are TRBV7-2 and TRBJ2-7; 7 positions agree with TRBD1. V lost 0 bases, J lost 4 bases, and 6 bases stayed unmatched. The CDR3 has 15 residues. From germline, CDR1 is SGHTA and CDR2 FQGNSA. CDR3 nucleotides: TGTGCCAGCAGCTTAGCGCTGGACAGGACTTACGAGCAGTACTTC. Translating it yields CASSLALDRTYEQYF. Full variable domain (remainder filled in from reference TRBV7-2 and TRBJ2-7): GAGVSQSPSNKVTEKGKDVELRCDPISGHTALYWYRQSLGQGLEFLIYFQGNSAPDKSGLPSDRFSAERTGGSVSTLTIQRTQQEDSAVYLCASSLALDRTYEQYFGPGTRLTVT.

Only a few counts were recorded for this clonotype. The rearrangement links TRBV5-1 to TRBJ2-1; 7 bases map to TRBD2. Germline assignment: CDR1 SGHRS and CDR2 YFSETQ. V was clipped by 0 bases and J by 8 bases; unmatched bases: 11. There are 16 residues in the CDR3. The CDR3 nucleotides are TGCGCCAGCAGCTTGGGGAGGACTAGTCCCCAGGATGAGCAGTTCTTC. It yields the protein CASSLGRTSPQDEQFF.

This clonotype was found a few times. This rearrangement joins TRBV18 to TRBJ2-2; a possible D gene is TRBD2 (6 bases). CDR3 length: 17 residues. Trimming left V 0 bases short and J 1 base short, with 12 bases between. The germline V gene has CDR1 KGHSH and CDR2 LQKENI. CDR3 loop: CASSPPMDSGNTGELFF. CDR3 nucleotides: TGTGCCAGCTCACCACCGATGGATAGCGGGAACACCGGGGAGCTGTTTTTT.

The table lists this clonotype with a few counts. The V gene is TRBV20-1, the J gene TRBJ1-5; no clear D gene. Germline CDR1 and CDR2: DFQATT and SNEGSKA (reference sequence). With 5 bases removed from V and 4 bases from J, the gap between germline ends came to 15 bases. The CDR3 is made up of 14 amino acids. CDR3 sequence (DNA): TGCAGTGCTCGAAGGACGGACCCAAATCAGCCCCAGCATTTT. Translation: CSARRTDPNQPQHF.

Details on this clonotype: One end of the junction is discordant with germline, which a read error may explain. The chain uses TRBV5-1 and TRBJ2-5; TRBD1 matches at 12 bases. Looked up from germline, CDR1 is SGHRS and CDR2 is YFSETQ. The CDR3 sequence is 15 residues long. DNA of the CDR3: TGCGCCGGCAGCGAGAGGGACAGGGGGCGAGAGACCCAATACTTC. This sequence encodes CAGSERDRGRETQYF.

V gene TRBV12-3 or TRBV12-4 combines with J gene TRBJ2-1; 9 positions match TRBD1. The CDR3 has 14 residues. V shed 1 base and J 7 bases; nucleotides not matched to a gene: 2. CDR3 loop: CASSLGTGANEQFF. The DNA of the CDR3 is TGTGCCAGCAGTTTAGGGACAGGGGCGAATGAGCAGTTCTTC.

This clonotype turned up a few times. The chain employs TRBV14 and TRBJ2-2, with TRBD2 matching over 7 bases. CDR1 and CDR2 (germline): SGHDN, FVKESK. The CDR3 extends over 16 amino acids. J gave up 0 bases and V 1 base, and 2 bases lay outside the gene matches. CDR3 sequence: CASSQGGTTNTGELFF. In DNA form, the CDR3 reads TGTGCCAGCAGCCAAGGGGGGACTACGAACACCGGGGAGCTGTTTTTT.

This clonotype was detected a few times. This chain joins TRBV4-2 and TRBJ1-1; D possibly corresponds to TRBD1 (5 bases). From germline, CDR1 is LGHNA and CDR2 YNFKEQ. The CDR3 is 14 amino acids. Trimming stripped 2 bases from V and 5 bases from J, with 12 bases between. CDR3 sequence: CASSQPTGGTEAFF. The CDR3 bases are TGTGCCAGCAGCCAACCCACAGGTGGGACTGAAGCTTTCTTT.

This clonotype was observed a handful of times. A much larger clone lies a single base off, so this may be a read error. The chain carries TRBV4-1 and TRBJ1-2; TRBD1 agrees at 12 bases. The germline CDR1 and CDR2 sequences are MGHRA and YSYEKL. Trimming took 4 bases from V and 8 from J; bases not matched to a gene: 5. The CDR3 spans 14 residues. The CDR3 DNA sequence: TGCGCCAGCAGCCGGGGACAGGGGGCGAGCGGCTACACCTTC. Amino acids: CASSRGQGASGYTF.

The chain has TRBV2 and TRBJ1-4, with a weak D call TRBD1 (6 bases). With 6 bases removed from V and 0 bases from J, the gap between germline ends came to 14 bases. The CDR3 runs 16 residues. Germline V gene data show CDR1 as SNHLY and CDR2 as FYNNEI. This CDR3 is CASRGAIRSTNEKLFF. Written as DNA, the CDR3 is TGTGCCAGCAGGGGGGCTATCAGATCAACTAATGAAAAACTGTTTTTT.

This clonotype was counted only a few times. The chain joins TRBV12-3 or TRBV12-4 to TRBJ2-1; D uncertain. V was clipped by 4 bases and J by 2 bases, with 6 bases between them. The CDR3 is made up of 13 amino acids. CDR3 residues: CASSSLPYNEQFF. CDR3 nucleotide sequence: TGTGCCAGCAGTTCCCTGCCCTACAATGAGCAGTTCTTC.

This clonotype has more than one count but fewer than ten. The genes are TRBV29-1 and TRBJ1-1; no definite D call. CDR3 length: 10 residues. Per germline, CDR1 SQVTM and CDR2 ANQGSEA. Trimming removed 1 base at V and 11 bases at J, with 8 bases between. The CDR3 spells CSVEVTAAFF. CDR3 nucleotide sequence: TGCAGCGTTGAAGTCACGGCGGCTTTCTTT.

The chain has TRBV12-3 or TRBV12-4 and TRBJ2-5, with D possibly matching TRBD2 (6 bases). Trimming pared 6 bases from V and 5 bases from J, leaving 16 bases between. This CDR3 has 14 residues. The CDR3 DNA reads TGTGCCAGCAGCTTCTGGGAGGTAGAGGAGACCCAGTACTTC. It codes for CASSFWEVEETQYF.

This clonotype was seen at least ten times. The chain carries TRBV5-1 and TRBJ2-1, with 12 bases fitting TRBD2. The CDR3 contains 15 residues. Looked up from germline, CDR1 is SGHRS and CDR2 is YFSETQ. Trimming at V came to 5 bases and at J to 7 bases, leaving 7 bases not matched to a gene. CDR3 residues: CASRGTGTSGNEQFF. Written as DNA, the CDR3 is TGCGCCAGCAGGGGCACCGGGACTAGCGGGAATGAGCAGTTCTTC.

This clonotype was seen a few times. The V call is TRBV7-3, the J call TRBJ2-5; maybe TRBD1 (5 bases). Germline V gene data show CDR1 as SGHTA and CDR2 as FQGTGA. This CDR3 spans 13 amino acids. V was cut by 5 bases and J by 5 bases, with 12 bases left in between. The CDR3, as DNA: TGTGCCAGCAGCACAGACCCAGGGGAGACCCAGTACTTC. This gives the protein CASSTDPGETQYF.